The next 8 T cell receptor beta chains were all read from a single sample in a study of shared clonotypes between healthy human individuals. Only in-frame clones appear in the TCRdb table, and some are missing; sequencing was by immunoSEQ multiplex PCR. The table includes around 1.6 million clones, 95% to 99% detected once. Sample: naive CD4+ T cells sorted from blood. The subset was: CD45RA+ positively selected. These receptor sequences come from a man aged 30-40 years in good health.

The chain uses TRBV5-1 and TRBJ2-5; D unresolved. Germline CDR1 and CDR2: SGHRS and YFSETQ. The CDR3 is 14 amino acids. The V gene lost 2 bases and the J gene lost 3 bases, with 11 bases spanning the gap. This CDR3 reads CASSFGGAEETQYF. DNA for the CDR3: TGCGCCAGCAGCTTCGGCGGAGCCGAAGAGACCCAGTACTTC.

The chain combines TRBV4-3 with TRBJ2-3, with TRBD1 as a possible D gene (6 bases). The germline V gene has CDR1 LGHNA and CDR2 YSLEER. The CDR3 runs 17 residues. V was shortened by 0 bases and J by 7 bases, with 20 bases between the two germline ends. This CDR3 reads CASSQDIGQTIFYTQYF. Here the CDR3 DNA reads TGCGCCAGCAGCCAAGATATTGGACAGACGATCTTTTATACGCAGTATTTT.

The table lists this clone with a count of one. The rearrangement links TRBV7-6 to TRBJ1-1, with a weak D call TRBD1 (5 bases). This CDR3 contains 15 residues. CDR1 SGHVS and CDR2 FNYEAQ come from the germline V gene. Between the trimmed V and J ends, which lost 2 bases and 0 bases, there was a span of 10 bases. CDR3 sequence reads: CASSLRRDLNTEAFF. The CDR3 bases are TGTGCCAGCAGCTTACGTAGGGACTTGAACACTGAAGCTTTCTTT. The whole variable domain, filled in from reference TRBV7-6 and TRBJ1-1, reads GAGVSQSPRYKVTKRGQDVALRCDPISGHVSLYWYRQALGQGPEFLTYFNYEAQQDKSGLPNDRFSAERPEGSISTLTIQRTEQRDSAMYRCASSLRRDLNTEAFFGQGTRLTVV.

This chain links TRBV19 with TRBJ2-3; 8 nucleotides agree with TRBD1. V dropped 5 bases and J dropped 2; count of bases not matched to a gene: 12. Germline V gives CDR1 LNHDA, CDR2 SQIVND (reference sequence). The CDR3 consists of 17 residues. The CDR3: CASSHGQGIPNTDTQYF. The CDR3 bases are TGTGCCAGTAGTCATGGACAGGGAATACCTAACACAGATACGCAGTATTTT.

This clone was found once. The chain uses TRBV9 and TRBJ1-4; a possible D gene is TRBD1 (5 bases). Between the trimmed V and J ends, which lost 0 bases and 7 bases, there was a span of 16 bases. This CDR3 contains 16 residues. Looked up from germline, CDR1 is SGDLS and CDR2 is YYNGEE. CDR3 nucleotide sequence: TGTGCCAGCAGCGTAGGAGGAGGCGGGAGGGGTGAAAAACTGTTTTTT. Its translation is CASSVGGGGRGEKLFF.

CDR3 coding DNA: TGTGCCAGCAGCCATTTATTTCAGGGTTACGAGCAGTACTTC. Translating gives CASSHLFQGYEQYF. V is TRBV28 and J is TRBJ2-7; perhaps TRBD1 as D (5 bases). CDR1 and CDR2 from the germline V gene are MDHEN and SYDVKM. The germline V and J ends were trimmed by 6 bases and 4 bases, with 16 bases remaining between them. The CDR3 is made up of 14 amino acids.

The V call is TRBV9, the J call TRBJ2-3; 9 nucleotides agree with TRBD2. V was pared by 1 base and J by 2 bases, with 11 bases of the junction left unmatched. CDR1 is SGDLS and CDR2 is YYNGEE in the germline V gene. The CDR3 totals 18 residues. The CDR3 loop reads CASSVPAGGPFPTDTQYF. The DNA of the CDR3 is TGTGCCAGCAGCGTACCCGCGGGAGGGCCTTTTCCCACAGATACGCAGTATTTT.

This chain links TRBV19 with TRBJ2-2, with 7 bases identical to TRBD1. Germline V gene lookup returns CDR1 LNHDA and CDR2 SQIVND (reference sequence). The CDR3 extends over 15 amino acids. Trimming at V came to 4 bases and at J to 5 bases, leaving 7 bases not matched to a gene. In DNA form, the CDR3 reads TGTGCCAGTAGTACAGACAGGGTCGGGACCGGGGAGCTGTTTTTT. Encoded protein: CASSTDRVGTGELFF. The full variable domain, rest sourced from reference TRBV19 and TRBJ2-2, is DGGITQSPKYLFRKEGQNVTLSCEQNLNHDAMYWYRQDPGQGLRLIYYSQIVNDFQKGDIAEGYSVSREKKESFPLTVTSAQKNPTAFYLCASSTDRVGTGELFFGEGSRLTVL.